Listed below are T cell receptor beta chains from one sample, sequenced in a study of technical replicates of blood from a few donors. Repertoires were generated with immunoSEQ multiplex PCR, while TCRdb's copy carries only in-frame clones and drops some. The table includes tens of thousands of clones, less than 95% detected once. Sequenced sample: T cells isolated from PBMCs. The receptors derive from a human donor in good health. The CDR3 runs from the conserved cysteine through the conserved F or W. D genes are given only for firm matches. Size tells how often a clone was seen (once, few, many) or the class of an expanded clone, and some rows leave it out.

>TRBJ1-3|TRBV4-3|NA|TRBD1
CASSQAGTVGNTIYF
TGCGCCAGCAGCCAAGCCGGGACAGTTGGAAACACCATATATTTT
>TRBJ2-2|TRBV9|NA|TRBD1
CASSETRGRNTGELFF
TGTGCCAGCAGCGAAACCAGGGGGAGGAACACCGGGGAGCTGTTTTTT
>TRBJ1-5|TRBV28|once|NA
CASSSPTRPQHF
TGTGCCAGCAGCTCCCCGACAAGGCCCCAGCATTTT
>TRBJ2-2|TRBV9|NA|TRBD2
CASSVVTSGGTGELFF
TGTGCCAGCAGCGTCGTGACTAGCGGGGGCACCGGGGAGCTGTTTTTT
>TRBJ2-1|TRBV6-5|NA|TRBD1
CASSSLDRDNEQFF
TGTGCCAGCAGTTCACTAGACAGGGACAATGAGCAGTTCTTC
>TRBJ2-1|TRBV28|NA|TRBD2
CASSSSSGNHNEQFF
TGTGCCAGCAGTTCCTCTAGCGGGAATCACAATGAGCAGTTCTTC
>TRBJ1-2|TRBV4-1|once|NA
CASSQAPTGGYTF
TGCGCCAGCAGCCAAGCTCCGACAGGTGGCTACACCTTC
>TRBJ2-4|TRBV30|once|NA
CAWDSNGNIQYF
TGTGCCTGGGACAGTAATGGTAACATTCAGTACTTC
>TRBJ1-2|TRBV5-1|NA|NA
CASSLGQSYGYTF
TGCGCCAGCAGCTTAGGACAGAGCTATGGCTACACCTTC
>TRBJ2-3|TRBV5-6|NA|TRBD2
CASSELGTRALIPDTQYF
TGTGCCAGCAGCGAATTGGGGACTAGGGCTTTAATCCCAGATACGCAGTATTTT
>TRBJ2-7|TRBV6-5|NA|NA
CASTTGLTYEQYF
TGTGCCAGCACCACGGGTCTCACCTACGAGCAGTACTTC
>TRBJ1-1|TRBV5-1|few|NA
CASSLDGVNTEAFF
TGCGCCAGCAGCTTGGACGGGGTGAACACTGAAGCTTTCTTT
>TRBJ2-7|TRBV2|NA|TRBD1
CASSEEGQGPYEQYF
TGTGCCAGCAGTGAAGAGGGACAGGGGCCGTACGAGCAGTACTTC
>TRBJ2-7|TRBV11-3|NA|TRBD2
CASSLASGRVPEQYF
TGTGCCAGCAGCTTGGCTAGCGGGAGGGTCCCCGAGCAGTACTTC
>TRBJ2-1|TRBV6-1|NA|NA
CASSGRGGGLSSYNEQFF
TGTGCCAGCAGTGGAAGGGGGGGAGGGTTGAGCTCCTACAATGAGCAGTTCTTC
>TRBJ2-4|TRBV29-1|NA|TRBD2
CSVVAGLGYIQYF
TGCAGCGTCGTAGCGGGCCTGGGTTACATTCAGTACTTC
>TRBJ2-5|TRBV28|NA|NA
CASSLEGQETQYF
TGTGCCAGCAGTTTGGAGGGCCAAGAGACCCAGTACTTC
>TRBJ2-2|TRBV9|NA|TRBD2
CASSVSGGRTGELFF
TGTGCCAGCAGCGTTAGCGGGGGAAGGACCGGGGAGCTGTTTTTT
>TRBJ1-2|TRBV2|NA|TRBD1
CASSVWPGTDRGHADYTF
TGTGCCAGCAGTGTCTGGCCGGGGACGGACAGGGGGCATGCGGACTACACCTTC
>TRBJ1-2|TRBV6-5|NA|NA
CASSYSRVRRGYTF
TGTGCCAGCAGTTATTCCAGGGTCAGGCGTGGCTACACCTTC
>TRBJ2-3|TRBV5-5|once|TRBD1
CASSLTGEGTDTQYF
TGTGCCAGCAGCCTGACAGGGGAGGGCACAGATACGCAGTATTTT
>TRBJ1-4|TRBV7-6|NA|TRBD1
CASSLRDSINEKLFF
TGTGCCAGCAGCCTACGGGACAGTATTAATGAAAAACTGTTTTTT
>TRBJ1-5|TRBV18|NA|TRBD1
CASSPGQGEPQHF
TGTGCCAGCTCACCGGGACAGGGGGAACCCCAGCATTTT
>TRBJ1-4|TRBV7-2|NA|TRBD1
CASSLRSGGRVEKLFF
TGTGCCAGCAGCTTACGATCAGGGGGGCGAGTGGAAAAACTGTTTTTT
>TRBJ2-2|TRBV4-1|NA|TRBD2
CASSQESSGLTGELFF
TGCGCCAGCAGCCAAGAATCTAGCGGACTGACCGGGGAGCTGTTTTTT
>TRBJ1-5|TRBV19|NA|NA
CASSIATSNQPQHF
TGTGCCAGTAGTATAGCCACAAGCAATCAGCCCCAGCATTTT
>TRBJ2-1|TRBV2|NA|TRBD1
CASSPRTGGSSEQFF
TGTGCCAGCAGCCCAAGGACAGGGGGCTCAAGTGAGCAGTTCTTC
>TRBJ2-5|TRBV7-3|NA|TRBD2
CASSPGLAEGETQYF
TGTGCCAGCAGCCCCGGACTAGCGGAGGGGGAGACCCAGTACTTC
>TRBJ2-6|TRBV9|few|NA
CASSLGESSGANVLTF
TGTGCCAGCAGCTTAGGGGAGTCTTCTGGGGCCAACGTCCTGACTTTC
>TRBJ2-3|TRBV5-1|NA|TRBD2
CASSWTSGASTDTQYF
TGCGCCAGCAGCTGGACTAGCGGGGCTAGCACAGATACGCAGTATTTT
>TRBJ2-5|TRBV15|NA|NA
CATSRSTGLETQYF
TGTGCCACCAGCAGAAGTACAGGGCTAGAGACCCAGTACTTC
>TRBJ1-3|TRBV28|NA|NA
CATIRPTAGNTIYF
TGTGCCACCATTAGGCCGACAGCTGGAAACACCATATATTTT
>TRBJ2-7|TRBV29-1|NA|TRBD2
CSVESGSSYEQYF
TGCAGCGTTGAAAGCGGGAGCTCCTACGAGCAGTACTTC
>TRBJ1-4|TRBV6-1|NA|TRBD1
CASSVDRGLEKLFF
TGTGCCAGCAGTGTGGACAGGGGGCTTGAAAAACTGTTTTTT
>TRBJ2-5|TRBV27|NA|TRBD1
CASSFSWTGWYQYF
TGTGCCAGCAGTTTCTCCTGGACAGGGTGGTACCAGTACTTC
>TRBJ2-3|TRBV27|NA|NA
CASSQTSTDTQYF
TGTGCCAGCAGTCAGACTAGCACAGATACGCAGTATTTT
>TRBJ2-6|TRBV5-1|once|NA
CASSLVLSGANVLTF
TGCGCCAGCAGCTTGGTTCTCTCTGGGGCCAACGTCCTGACTTTC
>TRBJ1-4|TRBV10-3|NA|TRBD1
CAISDGDRVGEKLFF
TGTGCCATCAGTGACGGGGACAGGGTTGGTGAAAAACTGTTTTTT
>TRBJ1-5|TRBV28|NA|NA
CASSFTAVELDQPQHF
TGTGCCAGCAGTTTTACTGCGGTCGAATTAGATCAGCCCCAGCATTTT
>TRBJ1-4|TRBV6-5|NA|TRBD1
CASSWTGGAEKLFF
TGTGCCAGCAGTTGGACAGGGGGCGCGGAAAAACTGTTTTTT
>TRBJ1-2|TRBV5-1|NA|NA
CASREGEGYGYTF
TGCGCCAGCCGGGAGGGGGAAGGGTATGGCTACACCTTC
>TRBJ1-1|TRBV5-6|NA|NA
CASSSMMLSVTEAFF
TGTGCCAGCAGCTCAATGATGCTCTCGGTCACTGAAGCTTTCTTT
>TRBJ2-2|TRBV30|NA|NA
CAWTDSWIRELFF
TGTGCCTGGACGGACAGCTGGATCAGGGAGCTGTTTTTT
>TRBJ1-4|TRBV19|once|NA
CASRVPSTGRREKLFF
TGTGCCAGTAGAGTACCCTCTACAGGGCGCAGGGAAAAACTGTTTTTT
>TRBJ2-5|TRBV6-5|NA|TRBD1
CASSIRTGAETQYF
TGTGCCAGCAGTATTCGGACAGGAGCAGAGACCCAGTACTTC
>TRBJ1-1|TRBV29-1|NA|NA
CSVEARGALVTEAFF
TGCAGCGTTGAGGCCCGGGGGGCTCTGGTCACTGAAGCTTTCTTT
>TRBJ1-3|TRBV9|NA|TRBD1
CASSSDRGGGNTIYF
TGTGCCAGCAGCTCAGACAGGGGAGGTGGAAACACCATATATTTT
>TRBJ2-7|TRBV29-1|NA|NA
CSVETLSSYEQYF
TGCAGCGTTGAAACTTTAAGCTCCTACGAGCAGTACTTC
>TRBJ2-7|TRBV27|NA|TRBD1
CASRMTGYYEQYF
TGTGCCAGCAGGATGACAGGGTACTACGAGCAGTACTTC
>TRBJ2-5|TRBV6-6|medium-sized|TRBD2
CASTMTSGGKETQYF
TGTGCCAGCACTATGACTAGCGGGGGGAAAGAGACCCAGTACTTC
>TRBJ1-1|TRBV29-1|NA|NA
CSVQTGLNTEAFF
TGCAGCGTTCAGACAGGCCTGAACACTGAAGCTTTCTTT